This T cell receptor beta chain was obtained from a study of T cell clonotyping in hematopoietic cell transplantation. General study points: After transplant, recipient diversity fell while pathologically expanded clonotypes grew through day 180. At the given depth, recipient repertoires were over 95% de novo clonotypes. Higher Inverse Simpson Index values in graft donor and pretransplant recipient predicted broader posttransplant TCR diversity. No sorting was done, leaving CD4 and CD8 contributions mixed.

Remarks on this clone: Antigen specificity is unknown.

The CDR3 is 17 residues long. Trimming took 2 bases from V and 2 from J, leaving 14 bases between them. Germline V gene data show CDR1 as SGHNT and CDR2 as YYREEE (reference sequence). Sequencing used immunoSEQ multiplex PCR; TCRdb keeps in-frame clones, though not all of them. The sample lists some 11,000 clones, less than 60% occurring once. The source material was peripheral blood mononuclear cells. The chain uses TRBV5-4 and TRBJ2-6, with D possibly TRBD1 on 5 matching bases. This receptor was taken from a man aged 45-65 years in good health. Some clones in this sample may be carry-over from other donors' samples. CDR3 coding DNA: TGTGCCAGCAGCTTCGGACATCTTCAAGCTGGGGCCAACGTCCTGACTTTC. It translates to CASSFGHLQAGANVLTF.